These T cell receptor beta chains were read from a single sample in a study of CD8 T cells in ankylosing spondylitis. TCRdb passed the 5' RACE reads through MiXCR, listing each CDR3 protein once. The sample contains approximately 350,000 distinct CDR3 sequences, roughly 20% of which appear only once. The sample was blood, either unsorted or a sorted T cell fraction (not recorded which). The source is a male donor with ankylosing spondylitis or in good health (not recorded which). The CDR3 runs from the conserved cysteine through the conserved F or W. A D gene is named only where the DNA matches it firmly. Size is omitted from some rows. Given values are once, few, many or a class for expanded clones.

V gene	D gene	J gene	clone size	CDR3 protein	CDR3 DNA
TRBV20-1	TRBD2	TRBJ2-1	few	CSARAGLAGVRNNEQFF	TGCAGTGCTAGAGCGGGACTAGCGGGGGTCCGGAACAATGAGCAGTTCTTC
TRBV7-9	TRBD1	TRBJ2-7	few	CASSLADRGYSYEQYF	TGTGCCAGCAGCTTAGCCGACAGGGGGTACTCCTACGAGCAGTACTTC
TRBV4-1	.	TRBJ2-3	.	CASSHPPESGTDTQYF	TGCGCCAGCAGCCACCCCCCTGAGTCGGGCACAGATACGCAGTATTTT
TRBV12-3/TRBV12-4	.	TRBJ2-5	few	CASSFKGGSQETQYF	TGTGCCAGCAGTTTTAAGGGGGGCTCTCAAGAGACCCAGTACTTC
TRBV5-6	TRBD1	TRBJ2-1	few	CASSWGQGYNEQFF	TGTGCCAGCAGCTGGGGACAGGGGTACAATGAGCAGTTCTTC
TRBV4-1	.	TRBJ2-7	.	CASSQDRGNYEQYF	TGCGCCAGCAGCCAAGATCGGGGGAACTACGAGCAGTACTTC
TRBV4-1	.	TRBJ1-2	.	CASSLNPLNYGYTF	TGCGCCAGCAGCCTAAACCCTCTTAACTATGGCTACACCTTC
TRBV5-1	TRBD1	TRBJ2-1	once	CASRGTGREQFF	TGCGCCAGCAGGGGGACAGGGCGTGAGCAGTTCTTC
TRBV15	.	TRBJ2-4	once	CATSRDYFGAKNIQYF	TGTGCCACCAGCAGAGATTATTTTGGGGCCAAAAACATTCAGTACTTC
TRBV12-3/TRBV12-4	TRBD2	TRBJ2-3	.	CASSNLAGGRTDTQYF	TGTGCCAGCAGTAATCTAGCGGGGGGTCGCACAGATACGCAGTATTTT
TRBV15	.	TRBJ2-5	once	CATSRPAGQRETQYF	TGTGCCACCAGCAGACCGGCCGGGCAACGGGAGACCCAGTACTTC
TRBV12-3/TRBV12-4	.	TRBJ1-5	.	CASSLGGRQPQHF	TGTGCCAGCAGTTTAGGTGGCAGGCAGCCCCAGCATTTT